This TCR beta chain appears in the sequencing data of a study of human T cells and chemical hapten exposure. Looking at the study overall: Scalp application of diphenylcyclopropenone was performed weekly in patients across the entire roughly 23-week study.

TCRdb ran MiXCR on the RACE reads and lists one entry per CDR3 protein. The table shows about 42,000 distinct CDR3 sequences, with roughly 12% occurring only once. Study-level results: More PT1 expanded TCRs went with higher patch test scores.

This clonotype showed up many times. As yet, its antigen is unknown. Trimming removed 4 bases at V and 5 bases at J, with 17 bases between. This CDR3 comprises 16 residues. CDR1 SGHVS and CDR2 FNYEAQ come from the germline V gene. As to time point: pre-sensitization, week 0. The sample's treatment: therapeutic diphenylcyclopropenone sensitization with weekly scalp DPC. The material sequenced was whole blood, taken in connection with sensitization to the hapten diphenylcyclopropenone (DPC). The V call is TRBV7-6, the J call TRBJ2-2, with D tentatively TRBD1 or TRBD2 (5 bases each). This clonotype originated in a woman in her twenties or thirties with alopecia areata. Some clones in this sample may be carry-over from other donors' samples. CDR3 DNA sequence: TGTGCCAGCAGCTACACCCGGGGCGAGGGGACCGGGGAGCTGTTTTTT. Amino acids: CASSYTRGEGTGELFF.